This section outlines one TCR beta chain sequence together with its context. Antigen specificity is unknown. Extraction and reverse transcription of RNA yielded cDNA as the sequencing template. Profiling relied on immunoSEQ multiplex PCR, and the TCRdb table lists in-frame clones only, not all of them. The profile shows approximately 150,000 clones, around 86% of them singletons. Treatment reported: oral pan-JAK inhibitor, 5-10 mg twice daily. Germline V gives CDR1 SEHNR, CDR2 FQNEAQ (reference sequence). CDR3 length equals 15 residues. Trimming stripped 4 bases from V and 7 bases from J, with 17 bases between. The source of the sample is a study of CD8+ T cells in alopecia areata. Overall study: Treated patients were given oral tofacitinib, which was dosed at 5 to 10 mg twice daily.

Findings of the study overall: Scalp clonality dropped significantly under tofacitinib, as did expanded CD8+ top-100 clones.

This sequence was found in a human donor with alopecia areata. V is TRBV7-9 and J is TRBJ2-1; no reliable D call. Sequenced here: CD8+ T cells sorted from blood, sampled at week 4, from a patient treated with tofacitinib. The CDR3 nucleotides read TGTGCCAGCAGCTCCGAATCCGGATTCGGGAATGAGCAGTTCTTC. Encoded protein: CASSSESGFGNEQFF. The entire variable domain, with the rest obtained from reference TRBV7-9 and TRBJ2-1, is as follows: DTGVSQNPRHKITKRGQNVTFRCDPISEHNRLYWYRQTLGQGPEFLTYFQNEAQLEKSRLLSDRFSAERPKGSFSTLEIQRTEQGDSAMYLCASSSESGFGNEQFFGPGTRLTVL.